Following are 15 T cell receptor beta chains from one sample sequenced in a study of T cells after yellow fever vaccination. TCRdb redid the calling of the 5' RACE reads with MiXCR, one entry per CDR3 protein. The sample shows over 45,000 distinct CDR3 sequences, approximately 6.5% of them seen only once. Sequencing was performed on CD8+ T cells sorted from PBMCs, taken on the day of the first yellow fever vaccination. These receptors all come from a man younger than 35 who received the YFV17D yellow fever vaccine.

At least ten counts were recorded for this clonotype. The V gene is TRBV12-3 or TRBV12-4, the J gene TRBJ2-3; possible D gene TRBD2, 5 bases. The CDR3 is 15 amino acids. The germline V and J ends were trimmed by 6 bases and 1 base, with 14 bases remaining between them. CDR3 sequence reads: CASSPYSDGTDTQYF. The CDR3 bases are TGTGCCAGCAGCCCATATAGCGATGGCACAGATACGCAGTATTTT.

This clonotype was recorded at least ten times. The chain has TRBV2 and TRBJ1-1; D gene unclear. V lost 2 bases and J lost 2, with 12 bases in between. Germline lookup yields CDR1 SNHLY and CDR2 FYNNEI. The CDR3 consists of 15 residues. The CDR3 here is CASSEQRTVNTEAFF. CDR3 bases: TGTGCCAGCAGTGAACAAAGGACCGTAAACACTGAAGCTTTCTTT.

This clonotype was observed at least ten times. V and J are TRBV29-1 and TRBJ2-3; D is possibly TRBD1 (7 bases). The CDR3 length is 15 residues. Trimming took off 6 bases at V and 5 bases at J, with 21 bases between the two ends. Germline V gives CDR1 SQVTM, CDR2 ANQGSEA. CDR3: CSVEEADRRGDTQYF. The CDR3 nucleotides read TGCAGCGTCGAGGAGGCGGACAGGAGGGGAGATACGCAGTATTTT.

This rearrangement joins TRBV4-1 to TRBJ2-5; TRBD1 matches 9 bases. Germline V gene data show CDR1 as MGHRA and CDR2 as YSYEKL. The CDR3 is made up of 14 amino acids. V shed 4 bases and J 3 bases; nucleotides not matched to a gene: 3. For the CDR3, the DNA is TGCGCCAGCAGCCGGGGACAGGGAGAAGAGACCCAGTACTTC. As protein: CASSRGQGEETQYF.

Ten or more counts support this clonotype. V gene TRBV7-3 combines with J gene TRBJ2-7, with D uncertain. The germline V and J ends were trimmed by 7 bases and 3 bases, with 16 bases remaining between them. Looked up from germline, CDR1 is SGHTA and CDR2 is FQGTGA. The CDR3 runs to 14 residues. The chain's CDR3 is CASNPEAYYYEQYF. CDR3 nucleotides: TGTGCCAGCAACCCAGAGGCATATTACTACGAGCAGTACTTC.

CDR3 nucleotides: TGTGCCAGCAGCTTAGATTTTGGGATTAGCACAGATACGCAGTATTTT. This sequence encodes CASSLDFGISTDTQYF. The chain carries TRBV7-9 and TRBJ2-3; no clear D. The V gene lost 1 base and the J gene lost 0 bases, with 11 bases spanning the gap. This CDR3 has 16 amino acids. Germline V gives CDR1 SEHNR, CDR2 FQNEAQ (reference sequence).

This clonotype was counted at least ten times. V usage is TRBV27 and J usage is TRBJ2-7; TRBD1 might be the D (6 bases). The CDR3 length is 13 residues. Germline V lookup: CDR1 MNHEY, CDR2 SMNVEV (reference sequence). Trimming removed 6 bases at V and 0 bases at J, with 9 bases between. CDR3 sequence (DNA): TGTGCCAGCAGCCGACAGGACTCCTACGAGCAGTACTTC. Protein: CASSRQDSYEQYF.

This clonotype was detected only a few times. This rearrangement joins TRBV19 to TRBJ1-5; the match to TRBD1 covers 7 bases. Per germline, CDR1 LNHDA and CDR2 SQIVND (reference sequence). The CDR3 consists of 13 residues. J was trimmed by 9 bases and V by 7 bases; bases with no gene match: 9. The CDR3 spells CASKTGEGVPQHF. The CDR3 coding sequence is TGTGCCAGTAAAACAGGGGAAGGAGTGCCCCAGCATTTT. Full variable domain (remainder filled in from reference TRBV19 and TRBJ1-5): DGGITQSPKYLFRKEGQNVTLSCEQNLNHDAMYWYRQDPGQGLRLIYYSQIVNDFQKGDIAEGYSVSREKKESFPLTVTSAQKNPTAFYLCASKTGEGVPQHFGDGTRLSIL.

This clonotype has at least ten counts. The chain joins TRBV2 to TRBJ1-1, with a possible D match to TRBD1 (6 bases). CDR3 length: 14 residues. Germline V CDR1 and CDR2: SNHLY, FYNNEI. V was cut by 7 bases and J by 2 bases, with 14 bases left in between. The DNA of the CDR3 is TGTGCCAGCACAGACCAGGGGAGCAACACTGAAGCTTTCTTT. Encoded protein: CASTDQGSNTEAFF.

This clonotype was counted at least ten times. The CDR3 DNA reads TGTGCCAGCAGCTTAGCTCCGGGACGGAATGAGCAGTTCTTC. It codes for CASSLAPGRNEQFF. This sequence joins TRBV7-3 and TRBJ2-1; tentatively, D is TRBD1 or TRBD2 (5 bases each). With 2 bases removed from V and 7 bases from J, the gap between germline ends came to 12 bases. CDR1 is SGHTA and CDR2 is FQGTGA in the germline V gene. This CDR3 is 14 amino acids long.

This clonotype was observed many times. CDR3 nucleotides: TGTGCCAGCGAGGGGCGGCGGGGTTCCTCGGAGACCCAGTACTTC. Translating it yields CASEGRRGSSETQYF. The chain carries TRBV2 and TRBJ2-5; D might be TRBD2 (6 bases). Per germline, CDR1 SNHLY and CDR2 FYNNEI. CDR3 length: 15 amino acids. V gave up 8 bases and J gave up 5 bases, with 21 bases separating them.

This clonotype was found many times. In DNA, the CDR3 is TGTGCCAGTAGTGAATTGTCTCTGGCCGGAGAGACCCAGTACTTC. This translates into CASSELSLAGETQYF. The rearrangement links TRBV19 to TRBJ2-5; no firm D call. This CDR3 has 15 residues. V was cut by 5 bases and J by 4 bases, with 17 bases left in between. The germline gives CDR1 LNHDA, CDR2 SQIVND (reference sequence).

This clonotype has a count of ten or more. This sequence joins TRBV6-5 and TRBJ2-5, with TRBD2 matching over 9 bases. This CDR3 has 17 residues. Germline trimming cut 2 bases from V and 5 bases from J; bases unmatched to any gene: 12. Per germline, CDR1 MNHEY and CDR2 SVGAGI. The CDR3 bases are TGTGCCAGCAGTTACCTATCGGCTAGCGGGGCCACTGAGACCCAGTACTTC. This gives the protein CASSYLSASGATETQYF.

Turning to this clonotype: A junction end diverges from the germline sequence, so it may reflect a read error. The rearrangement links TRBV11-1 to TRBJ2-5, with 10 positions matching TRBD2. Looked up from germline, CDR1 is SGHAT and CDR2 is FQDESV (reference sequence). The CDR3 spans 19 residues. CDR3 residues: CVSSPPAGLAGATQETQYF. The CDR3 DNA sequence: TGTGTCAGCAGCCCCCCGGCGGGGCTAGCGGGGGCAACGCAAGAGACCCAGTACTTC. The complete variable domain, with remaining parts taken from reference TRBV11-1 and TRBJ2-5, reads EAEVAQSPRYKITEKSQAVAFWCDPISGHATLYWYRQILGQGPELLVQFQDESVVDDSQLPKDRFSAERLKGVDSTLKIQPAELGDSAMYLCVSSPPAGLAGATQETQYFGPGTRLLVL.

This clonotype was found many times. This chain uses TRBV4-1 with TRBJ2-7; D is possibly TRBD2 (6 bases). Looked up from germline, CDR1 is MGHRA and CDR2 is YSYEKL. This CDR3 is 16 amino acids long. With 4 bases removed from V and 0 bases from J, the gap between germline ends came to 16 bases. The CDR3 nucleotides are TGCGCCAGCAGCCGAAATGACGGAGGGAGCTCCTACGAGCAGTACTTC. Protein sequence: CASSRNDGGSSYEQYF.